This entry concerns a single TCR beta chain. Across under 25 US areas, participants ranged in age from 18 to 89 years. In the 2 weeks before study entry, exposed participants met a COVID-19 case, which was PCR-confirmed or clinician-diagnosed. This entry comes from a study of blood T cell repertoires in COVID-19. The junction had 5 bases not matched to a gene; V was cut back by 3 bases and J by 1 base. CDR1 and CDR2 from the germline V gene are SGHRS and YFSETQ. The CDR3 is 18 residues long. In the original analysis: Amplified reference gene primers provided the basis for estimating nucleated cell counts. Some clones are missing from TCRdb's copy, which holds only in-frame ones; the method was immunoSEQ multiplex PCR. The V and J calls and clone size are taken from that table; D and trimming were inferred from the DNA. The top ten hold just over 1% of the sample, which has around 340,000 clones, roughly 90% seen once.

The rearrangement uses TRBV5-1 and TRBJ2-3, with TRBD2 matching 16 bases. The receptor's source is a woman aged 25 to 39 who had been exposed to COVID-19. Sequenced material: PBMCs or T cells enriched from blood (not recorded which). CDR3 DNA: TGCGCCAGCAGCTCGGGACTAGCGGGAGGGGGCGGCACAGATACGCAGTATTTT. Its translation is CASSSGLAGGGGTDTQYF.